This T cell receptor (beta chain) was identified during a study of molecular identifiers for immune sequencing clone quantification. This clonotype was counted only a few times. Previously described methods and listed TCR primers produced bulk TCR libraries. TCRdb reprocessed the PCR reads with MiXCR, giving one entry per CDR3 protein. The sample lists a few hundred thousand distinct CDR3 sequences, about a fifth occurring once. CDR1 and CDR2 from the germline V gene are LNHDA and SQIVND (reference sequence). The CDR3 spans 18 residues. V was trimmed by 5 bases and J by 0 bases, leaving 20 bases between them.

This clonotype was obtained from a human donor in good health. Some libraries in this study had Jurkat cell RNA spiked in. The sample taken for sequencing was naive CD8+ T cells from blood, with Jurkat cell RNA spiked in. Sample subset: FACS-sorted CD8+CD4-CCR7+CD45RA+ naive T cells. The chain links TRBV19 to TRBJ1-5; D is unclear. CDR3 loop: CASSADPQKGPSNQPQHF. The CDR3 bases are TGTGCCAGTAGTGCCGACCCCCAAAAAGGGCCTAGCAATCAGCCCCAGCATTTT.